This entry is about one T cell receptor (beta chain). CDR3 size: 15 residues. Germline V gene lookup returns CDR1 SGDLS and CDR2 YYNGEE. Trimming left V 1 base short and J 2 bases short, with 12 bases between. Profiling relied on immunoSEQ multiplex PCR, and the TCRdb table lists in-frame clones only, not all of them. Found here are 250,000 to 350,000 clones, 84% of them singletons; the top ten hold about 15%. This sample was taken from a study of blood T cell repertoires in COVID-19. For the study at large: Collection of acute and convalescent COVID-19 samples took place in the United States, Italy and Spain.

This sequence originates from a person aged 65 to 79 with COVID-19, enrolled during active disease. This chain links TRBV9 with TRBJ1-1, with a possible D match to TRBD1 (5 bases). Sequencing input: peripheral blood. CDR3 region: CASSVYVGTNTEAFF. DNA for the CDR3: TGTGCCAGCAGCGTATATGTTGGGACTAACACTGAAGCTTTCTTT.